The 32 T cell receptor beta chains below all came from one sample that was sequenced in a study of blood T cell repertoires in COVID-19. TCRdb's copy holds only in-frame clones and misses some; the assay was immunoSEQ multiplex PCR. The table includes roughly 340,000 clones, about 90% detected once. Sequencing used peripheral blood. These receptors were collected from a woman aged 18-29 years who had recovered from COVID-19.

In its sample, this clone was seen a few times. The V and J genes are TRBV11-3 and TRBJ2-2; 8 nucleotides align to TRBD2. Looked up from germline, CDR1 is SGHNT and CDR2 is YENEEA. J lost 4 bases, V lost 0 bases, and 7 bases had no gene match. The CDR3 spans 17 residues. The CDR3 here is CASSLDTSLAGTGELFF. The CDR3 region has the DNA TGTGCCAGCAGCTTAGATACAAGTCTAGCGGGCACCGGGGAGCTGTTTTTT.

This rearrangement joins TRBV28 to TRBJ2-6; TRBD2 agrees at 8 bases. The CDR3 sequence is 17 residues long. The germline CDR1 and CDR2 sequences are MDHEN and SYDVKM. V lost 5 bases, J lost 4 bases, and 10 bases stayed unmatched. The CDR3: CASSPISGVGGANVLTF. The CDR3 coding sequence is TGTGCCAGCAGTCCGATTAGCGGGGTGGGCGGGGCCAACGTCCTGACTTTC.

The chain has TRBV6-6 and TRBJ2-5; 11 nucleotides match TRBD1. The V gene end was trimmed by 5 bases and the J gene end by 4 bases; junction bases not matched to a gene: 3. CDR1 is MNHNY and CDR2 is SVGAGI in the germline V gene (reference sequence). The CDR3 has 14 amino acids. CDR3 region: CASSRTGGAETQYF. The CDR3 DNA reads as TGTGCCAGCAGTCGGACAGGGGGCGCAGAGACCCAGTACTTC.

The rearrangement uses TRBV15 and TRBJ2-1, with 9 bases matching TRBD2. J was trimmed by 7 bases and V by 4 bases; bases with no gene match: 5. Per germline, CDR1 LNHNV and CDR2 YYDKDF (reference sequence). This CDR3 spans 14 amino acids. The CDR3 sequence is CATSMGSGSNEQFF. For the CDR3, the DNA is TGTGCCACCAGCATGGGTAGCGGGAGTAATGAGCAGTTCTTC. Using reference TRBV15 and TRBJ2-1 for the parts outside the CDR3, the full variable domain is DAMVIQNPRYQVTQFGKPVTLSCSQTLNHNVMYWYQQKSSQAPKLLFHYYDKDFNNEADTPDNFQSRRPNTSFCFLDIRSPGLGDTAMYLCATSMGSGSNEQFFGPGTRLTVL.

The chain links TRBV9 to TRBJ1-5; D is perhaps TRBD1 (5 bases). CDR1 SGDLS and CDR2 YYNGEE come from the germline V gene. Deletions cut 0 bases from V and 2 bases from J, with 9 bases between. The CDR3 spans 15 residues. The DNA for the CDR3 is TGTGCCAGCAGCGTAGAAGGGGATGGCAATCAGCCCCAGCATTTT. Translating it yields CASSVEGDGNQPQHF. Together with reference TRBV9 and TRBJ1-5, the CDR3 gives the full variable domain: DSGVTQTPKHLITATGQRVTLRCSPRSGDLSVYWYQQSLDQGLQFLIQYYNGEERAKGNILERFSAQQFPDLHSELNLSSLELGDSALYFCASSVEGDGNQPQHFGDGTRLSIL.

About this clone: In the same sample, other DNA sequences code for this CDR3. The chain carries TRBV7-9 and TRBJ2-1; 7 bases line up with TRBD2. The germline CDR1 and CDR2 sequences are SEHNR and FQNEAQ (reference sequence). The CDR3 is 14 amino acids. V was clipped by 3 bases and J by 4 bases; unmatched bases: 3. The CDR3 DNA follows: TGTGCCAGCAGCTTGGAGCGGGAATACAATGAGCAGTTCTTC. This translates into CASSLEREYNEQFF.

This chain uses TRBV6-2 or TRBV6-3 with TRBJ1-2; 7 positions agree with TRBD1. Germline-derived CDR1 and CDR2 are MNHEY and SVGEGT. J lost 6 bases, V lost 6 bases, and 13 bases had no gene match. CDR3 size: 15 residues. The DNA for the CDR3 is TGTGCCAGCAGCCGAAGGGCTGGCAGGGGGAATGGCTACACCTTC. It codes for CASSRRAGRGNGYTF.

The chain is built from TRBV27 and TRBJ1-1; 9 nucleotides align to TRBD1. Germline V CDR1 and CDR2: MNHEY, SMNVEV (reference sequence). This CDR3 is built from 14 residues. Trimming took 5 bases from V and 3 from J; bases not matched to a gene: 4. The CDR3 DNA reads as TGTGCCAGCAGTAGGGACAGGGCGGACACTGAAGCTTTCTTT. It yields the protein CASSRDRADTEAFF.

The chain carries TRBV5-1 and TRBJ1-5; no firm D call. Germline values: CDR1 SGHRS, CDR2 YFSETQ. The ends were cut back, 6 bases at V and 9 bases at J, with 46 bases in the middle. The CDR3 runs to 23 residues. CDR3 DNA sequence: TGCGCCAGCATTATTTTGAAGACTAAAAGACGTCTCTGGCCCGAACTCCCGTCACGGCCCCAGCATTTT. Its protein product is CASIILKTKRRLWPELPSRPQHF.

This chain connects TRBV5-8 to TRBJ1-5; tentative D call: TRBD1 (6 bases). The V gene's germline CDR1 is SGHTS and CDR2 YDEGEE. The CDR3 sequence is 15 residues long. V was shortened by 2 bases and J by 3 bases, with 12 bases between the two germline ends. This CDR3 reads CASSFPTGPNQPQHF. The DNA for the CDR3 is TGTGCCAGCAGCTTTCCGACAGGACCCAATCAGCCCCAGCATTTT.

The chain carries TRBV6-5 and TRBJ1-1, with D possibly TRBD1 on 5 matching bases. The CDR3 contains 14 residues. Per the germline V gene, CDR1 is MNHEY and CDR2 is SVGAGI. V shed 7 bases and J shed 4 bases, with 16 bases lying between them. CDR3 region: CASKNRPLGTEAFF. The CDR3 DNA reads as TGTGCCAGCAAGAACAGGCCGTTGGGCACTGAAGCTTTCTTT.

V and J are TRBV11-2 and TRBJ1-5; 7 nucleotides align to TRBD1. The V gene end was trimmed by 0 bases and the J gene end by 1 base; junction bases not matched to a gene: 3. Per the germline V gene, CDR1 is SGHAT and CDR2 is FQNNGV. This CDR3 region has 16 residues. The CDR3 DNA reads as TGTGCCAGCAGCTTAGAGCGACAGGGAAGCAATCAGCCCCAGCATTTT. Its translation: CASSLERQGSNQPQHF.

V and J are TRBV20-1 and TRBJ2-7; 9 nucleotides align to TRBD1. Germline CDR1 is DFQATT and CDR2 is SNEGSKA (reference sequence). With 6 bases clipped from V and 5 bases from J, the junction kept 2 bases outside the gene matches. The CDR3 consists of 11 residues. CDR3 sequence: CSATGGHEQYV. The DNA of the CDR3 is TGCAGTGCCACAGGGGGCCACGAGCAGTACGTC.

The CDR3 DNA reads as TGCAGCGTTGACAGGATGACCTACAATGAGCAGTTCTTC. It yields the protein CSVDRMTYNEQFF. This chain uses TRBV29-1 with TRBJ2-1, with D unresolved. This CDR3 contains 13 residues. Germline V gives CDR1 SQVTM, CDR2 ANQGSEA. Trimming shortened V by 3 bases and J by 2 bases, and 8 bases separated the two germline ends.

This clone showed up just once. The genes are TRBV5-6 and TRBJ2-3; D remains ambiguous. The V gene's germline CDR1 is SGHDT and CDR2 YYEEEE. This CDR3 is 17 amino acids long. V was clipped by 0 bases and J by 1 base, with 15 bases between them. The DNA for the CDR3 is TGTGCCAGCAGCTTGGTTCCTCCTCGGGTGGGCACAGATACGCAGTATTTT. Translating it yields CASSLVPPRVGTDTQYF.

The chain employs TRBV19 and TRBJ1-2; D is ambiguous. Germline assignment: CDR1 LNHDA and CDR2 SQIVND (reference sequence). The CDR3 has 14 amino acids. V lost 3 bases to trimming and J lost 3 bases, with 11 bases between them. For the CDR3, the DNA is TGTGCCAGTAGTATCCCGTGGAGGGACTATGGCTACACCTTC. Translation: CASSIPWRDYGYTF.

The V gene is TRBV7-8, the J gene TRBJ1-1; 10 bases fit TRBD1. The germline V gene encodes CDR1 SGHVS and CDR2 FQNEAQ. V was clipped by 2 bases and J by 7 bases; unmatched bases: 4. CDR3 length: 14 residues. The DNA for the CDR3 is TGTGCCAGCAGCTTACCACGGACAGGGGGTGAAGCTTTCTTT. Its translation is CASSLPRTGGEAFF.

The J gene is TRBJ2-1, the V gene TRBV9, with 9 nucleotides matching TRBD2. The CDR3 is 17 residues long. Losses at the gene ends were 4 bases for V and 2 bases for J; bases not matched to a gene: 10. CDR1 and CDR2 (germline): SGDLS, YYNGEE. The CDR3 reads CASSLYSGRSAYNEQFF. Here the CDR3 DNA reads TGTGCCAGCAGCTTATATAGCGGGAGATCGGCCTACAATGAGCAGTTCTTC.

The chain is built from TRBV5-6 and TRBJ1-2, with TRBD1 identical over 7 bases. V lost 4 bases, J lost 8 bases, and 8 bases stayed unmatched. The CDR3 contains 13 residues. Germline V lookup: CDR1 SGHDT, CDR2 YYEEEE. CDR3 nucleotide sequence: TGTGCCAGCAGCATCGACAGGGCACGGGGCTACACCTTC. Translation: CASSIDRARGYTF.

CDR3 sequence (DNA): TGTGCCAGCAGTGAATCTAGAACAGGGGGCCTTGGTCAGCCCCAGCATTTT. Amino acid sequence: CASSESRTGGLGQPQHF. This chain joins TRBV25-1 and TRBJ1-5, with 9 bases fitting TRBD1. The germline CDR1 and CDR2 sequences are MGHDK and SYGVNS. Losses at the gene ends were 1 base for V and 6 bases for J; bases not matched to a gene: 10. The CDR3 length is 17 residues.

The chain couples TRBV29-1 to TRBJ1-1; 9 bases are a match to TRBD1. Germline CDR1 and CDR2: SQVTM and ANQGSEA. The CDR3 totals 12 residues. Trimming took 5 bases from V and 4 from J; bases not matched to a gene: 2. In DNA form, the CDR3 reads TGCAGCGTTTTGACAGGGGGCACTGAAGCTTTCTTT. Its translation: CSVLTGGTEAFF.

V is TRBV7-9 and J is TRBJ1-1; no reliable D call. With 2 bases removed from V and 5 bases from J, the gap between germline ends came to 3 bases. The length of the CDR3 is 11 residues. CDR1 and CDR2 (germline): SEHNR, FQNEAQ (reference sequence). In DNA, the CDR3 is TGTGCCAGCAGCTTAATAACTGAAGCTTTCTTT. This sequence encodes CASSLITEAFF.

The chain has TRBV12-3 or TRBV12-4 and TRBJ2-3; D gene ambiguous. The V gene lost 8 bases and the J gene lost 4 bases, with 10 bases spanning the gap. The CDR3 extends over 12 amino acids. The CDR3 sequence: CASCEIPDTQYF. As DNA, the CDR3 is TGTGCCAGCTGTGAGATCCCAGATACGCAGTATTTT.

The chain links TRBV6-5 to TRBJ2-2; 10 bases map to TRBD1. The CDR3 is made up of 15 amino acids. V lost 4 bases to trimming and J lost 1 base; unmatched junction nucleotides: 0. CDR1 and CDR2 (germline): MNHEY, SVGAGI. The CDR3 protein is CASSWTGGNTGELFF. The CDR3, as DNA: TGTGCCAGCAGTTGGACAGGGGGGAACACCGGGGAGCTGTTTTTT.

The chain couples TRBV18 to TRBJ1-1; D uncertain. Germline CDR1 and CDR2: KGHSH and LQKENI. The CDR3 has 15 amino acids. Trimming removed 0 bases at V and 0 bases at J, with 8 bases between. The CDR3 spells CASSPPGHLNTEAFF. The CDR3 nucleotides read TGTGCCAGCTCACCACCTGGCCATTTGAACACTGAAGCTTTCTTT.

In the case of this clone: Other DNA sequences in this sample translate to the same CDR3. CDR3 sequence: CASSLGQGDQPQHF. The CDR3 nucleotides read TGTGCCAGCAGCTTAGGTCAGGGGGACCAGCCCCAGCATTTT. The chain recombines TRBV11-2 with TRBJ1-5; the match to TRBD1 covers 7 bases. The V gene end was trimmed by 1 base and the J gene end by 7 bases; junction bases not matched to a gene: 4. This CDR3 has 14 amino acids. Germline V gives CDR1 SGHAT, CDR2 FQNNGV. Drawing the rest from reference TRBV11-2 and TRBJ1-5, the complete variable domain is EAGVAQSPRYKIIEKRQSVAFWCNPISGHATLYWYQQILGQGPKLLIQFQNNGVVDDSQLPKDRFSAERLKGVDSTLKIQPAKLEDSAVYLCASSLGQGDQPQHFGDGTRLSIL.

This clone is a singleton in its sample. The rearrangement uses TRBV6-2 or TRBV6-3 and TRBJ2-5, with D possibly matching TRBD1 (6 bases). This CDR3 is 14 amino acids long. Trimming pared 0 bases from V and 3 bases from J, leaving 8 bases between. Germline V CDR1 and CDR2: MNHEY, SVGEGT. As DNA, the CDR3 is TGTGCCAGCAGTTACTCGGGACAAGAAGAGACCCAGTACTTC. Translated, it gives CASSYSGQEETQYF.

This chain uses TRBV6-1 with TRBJ1-2, with unresolved D. Germline V gene data show CDR1 as MNHNS and CDR2 as SASEGT. The CDR3 is 13 residues long. Between the trimmed V and J ends, which lost 1 base and 5 bases, there was a span of 8 bases. Here the CDR3 DNA reads TGTGCCAGCAGTGAAGGCTTGAGATATGGCTACACCTTC. It encodes CASSEGLRYGYTF.

J is TRBJ2-7 and V is TRBV11-2; the D gene is possibly TRBD1 (5 bases). The CDR3 loop spans 13 amino acids. The V end was cut by 1 base, the J end by 6 bases, with 10 bases between. Germline loops: CDR1 SGHAT, CDR2 FQNNGV. The CDR3 DNA follows: TGTGCCAGCAGCTTAGGACATACAGGCGAGCAGTACGTC. Its protein is CASSLGHTGEQYV.

In this sample, this clone turned up a few times. The chain links TRBV6-2 or TRBV6-3 to TRBJ2-5; 7 positions agree with TRBD1. Germline CDR1 MNHEY, CDR2 SVGEGT. Trimming took 5 bases from V and 8 from J; bases not matched to a gene: 14. The CDR3 extends over 15 amino acids. In DNA, the CDR3 is TGTGCCAGCAGTAAAGACAGGGCGCGAGAGGGAACCCAGTACTTC. It codes for CASSKDRAREGTQYF.

CDR3 nucleotide sequence: TGTGCCAGCAGCCAAGATTCTAGCGGGACTGTTAAACTGGATGAGCAGTTCTTC. Protein: CASSQDSSGTVKLDEQFF. The V and J genes are TRBV3-1 (or the pseudogene TRBV3-2) and TRBJ2-1, with TRBD2 matching 9 bases. Looked up from germline, CDR1 is LGHDT and CDR2 is YNNKEL (reference sequence). V lost 0 bases and J lost 8; bases outside the gene matches: 14. CDR3 length: 18 residues.

The gene calls are TRBV27 and TRBJ1-2, with D perhaps TRBD1 (6 bases). The ends were cut back, 5 bases at V and 4 bases at J, with 17 bases in the middle. The CDR3 has 15 amino acids. Germline CDR1 MNHEY, CDR2 SMNVEV (reference sequence). The CDR3 spells CASSPSQGQGYGYTF. The CDR3 coding sequence is TGTGCCAGCAGTCCGTCTCAGGGGCAAGGCTATGGCTACACCTTC.